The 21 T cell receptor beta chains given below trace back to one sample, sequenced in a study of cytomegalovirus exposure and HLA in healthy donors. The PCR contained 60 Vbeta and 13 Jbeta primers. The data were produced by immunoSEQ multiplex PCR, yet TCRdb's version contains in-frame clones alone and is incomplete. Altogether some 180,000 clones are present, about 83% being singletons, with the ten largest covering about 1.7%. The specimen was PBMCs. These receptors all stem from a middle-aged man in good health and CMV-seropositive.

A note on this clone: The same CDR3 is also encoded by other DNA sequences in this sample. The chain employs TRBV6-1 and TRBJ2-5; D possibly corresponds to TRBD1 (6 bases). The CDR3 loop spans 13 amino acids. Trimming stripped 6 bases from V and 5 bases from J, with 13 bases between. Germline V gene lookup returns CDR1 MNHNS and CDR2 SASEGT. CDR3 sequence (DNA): TGTGCCAGCAGGTACAGGGTGGGGGAGACCCAGTACTTC. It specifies CASRYRVGETQYF.

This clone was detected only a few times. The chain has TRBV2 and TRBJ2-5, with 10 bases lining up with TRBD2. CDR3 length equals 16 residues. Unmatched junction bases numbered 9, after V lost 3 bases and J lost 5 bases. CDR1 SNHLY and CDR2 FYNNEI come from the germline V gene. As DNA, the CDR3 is TGTGCCAGCAGTGATTGGCTAGCGGGAGTTAAGGAGACCCAGTACTTC. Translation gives CASSDWLAGVKETQYF.

The CDR3 here is CASRSQTGALGSPLHF. CDR3 DNA: TGTGCCAGCAGATCCCAGACAGGGGCTCTAGGTTCACCCCTCCACTTT. The chain couples TRBV2 to TRBJ1-6; 8 bases fit TRBD1. The ends lost 6 bases at V and 9 bases at J; junction bases unmatched: 13. CDR1 SNHLY and CDR2 FYNNEI come from the germline V gene. There are 16 residues in the CDR3.

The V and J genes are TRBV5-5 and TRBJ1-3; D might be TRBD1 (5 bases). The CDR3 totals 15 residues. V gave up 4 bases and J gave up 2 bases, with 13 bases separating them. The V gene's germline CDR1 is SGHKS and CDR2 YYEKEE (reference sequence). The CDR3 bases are TGTGCCAGCAGCGGATTGGGGCAAACTGGAAACACCATATATTTT. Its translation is CASSGLGQTGNTIYF. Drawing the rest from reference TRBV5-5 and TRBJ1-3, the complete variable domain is DAGVTQSPTHLIKTRGQQVTLRCSPISGHKSVSWYQQVLGQGPQFIFQYYEKEERGRGNFPDRFSARQFPNYSSELNVNALLLGDSALYLCASSGLGQTGNTIYFGEGSWLTVV.

The CDR3 DNA reads TGTGCCAGCAGCTTGGCGGCGGGGTGGAATTCTGAGCAGTTCTTC. This translates into CASSLAAGWNSEQFF. The V call is TRBV5-6, the J call TRBJ2-1; a weak D match, TRBD2 (6 bases). The CDR3 sequence is 15 residues long. Germline-derived CDR1 and CDR2 are SGHDT and YYEEEE. V was shortened by 0 bases and J by 9 bases, with 16 bases between the two germline ends.

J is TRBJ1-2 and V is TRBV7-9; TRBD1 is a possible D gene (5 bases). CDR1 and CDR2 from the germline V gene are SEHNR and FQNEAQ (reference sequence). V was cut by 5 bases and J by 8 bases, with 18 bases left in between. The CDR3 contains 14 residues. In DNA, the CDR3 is TGTGCCAGCAGCCCATCGGGGGTCGGAGGCGGCTACACCTTC. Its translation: CASSPSGVGGGYTF.

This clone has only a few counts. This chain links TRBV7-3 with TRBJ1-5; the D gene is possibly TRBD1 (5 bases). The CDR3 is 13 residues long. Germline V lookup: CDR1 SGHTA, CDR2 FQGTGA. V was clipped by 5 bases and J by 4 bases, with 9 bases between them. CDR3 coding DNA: TGTGCCAGCAGCCGGACACAAAATCAGCCCCAGCATTTT. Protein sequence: CASSRTQNQPQHF.

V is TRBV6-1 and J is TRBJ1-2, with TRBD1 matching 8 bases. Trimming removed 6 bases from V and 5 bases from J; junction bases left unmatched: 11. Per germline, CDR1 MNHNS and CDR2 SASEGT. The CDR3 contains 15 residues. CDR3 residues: CASSSGQGVIYGYTF. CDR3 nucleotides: TGTGCCAGCAGCTCCGGACAGGGCGTTATTTATGGCTACACCTTC.

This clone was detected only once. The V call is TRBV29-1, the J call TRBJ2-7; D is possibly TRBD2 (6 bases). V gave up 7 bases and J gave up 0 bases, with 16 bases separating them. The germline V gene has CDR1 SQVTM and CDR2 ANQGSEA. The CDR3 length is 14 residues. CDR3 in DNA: TGCAGCGCCTCGGGACTCGGAAGCTCCTACGAGCAGTACTTC. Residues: CSASGLGSSYEQYF.

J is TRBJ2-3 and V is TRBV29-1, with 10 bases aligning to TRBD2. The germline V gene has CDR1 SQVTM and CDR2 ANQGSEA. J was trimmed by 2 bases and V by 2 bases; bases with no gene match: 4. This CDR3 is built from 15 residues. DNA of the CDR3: TGCAGCGTTGAACCCGGGACTAGCGCCACAGATACGCAGTATTTT. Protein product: CSVEPGTSATDTQYF.

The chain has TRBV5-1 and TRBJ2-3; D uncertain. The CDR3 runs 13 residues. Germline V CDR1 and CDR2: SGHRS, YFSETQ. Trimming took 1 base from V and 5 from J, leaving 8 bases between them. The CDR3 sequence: CASSLISQDTQYF. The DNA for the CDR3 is TGCGCCAGCAGCTTGATTAGCCAAGATACGCAGTATTTT. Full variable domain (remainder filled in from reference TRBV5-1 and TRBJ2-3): KAGVTQTPRYLIKTRGQQVTLSCSPISGHRSVSWYQQTPGQGLQFLFEYFSETQRNKGNFPGRFSGRQFSNSRSEMNVSTLELGDSALYLCASSLISQDTQYFGPGTRLTVL.

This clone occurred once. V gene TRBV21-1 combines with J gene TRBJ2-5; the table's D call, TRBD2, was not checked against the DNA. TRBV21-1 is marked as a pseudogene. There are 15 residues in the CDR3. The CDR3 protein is CASSKVPTGRETQYF. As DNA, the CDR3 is TGTGCCAGCAGCAAAGTCCCCACCGGGAGGGAGACCCAGTACTTC.

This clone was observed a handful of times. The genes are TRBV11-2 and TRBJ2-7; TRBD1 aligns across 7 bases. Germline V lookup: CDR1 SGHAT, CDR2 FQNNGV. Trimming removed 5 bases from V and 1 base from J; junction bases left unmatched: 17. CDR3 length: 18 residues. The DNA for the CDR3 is TGTGCCAGCAGCCCGGTCCGGCTTAGTATGGGACAGTCCTACGAGCAGTACTTC. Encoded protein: CASSPVRLSMGQSYEQYF.

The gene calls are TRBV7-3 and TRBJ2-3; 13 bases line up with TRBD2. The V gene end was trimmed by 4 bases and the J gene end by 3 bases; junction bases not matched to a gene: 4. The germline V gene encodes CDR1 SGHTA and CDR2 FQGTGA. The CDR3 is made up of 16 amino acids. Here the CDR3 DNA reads TGTGCCAGCAGCTCAGGGGGACTAGCGGGAACAGATACGCAGTATTTT. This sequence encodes CASSSGGLAGTDTQYF. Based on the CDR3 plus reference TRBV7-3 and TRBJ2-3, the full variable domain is GAGVSQTPSNKVTEKGKYVELRCDPISGHTALYWYRQSLGQGPEFLIYFQGTGAADDSGLPNDRFFAVRPEGSVSTLKIQRTERGDSAVYLCASSSGGLAGTDTQYFGPGTRLTVL.

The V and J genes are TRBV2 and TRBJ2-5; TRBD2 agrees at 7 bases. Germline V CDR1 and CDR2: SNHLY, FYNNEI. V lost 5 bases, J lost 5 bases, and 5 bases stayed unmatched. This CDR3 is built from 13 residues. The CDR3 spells CASSSAGLETQYF. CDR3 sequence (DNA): TGTGCCAGCAGTTCAGCGGGATTGGAGACCCAGTACTTC.

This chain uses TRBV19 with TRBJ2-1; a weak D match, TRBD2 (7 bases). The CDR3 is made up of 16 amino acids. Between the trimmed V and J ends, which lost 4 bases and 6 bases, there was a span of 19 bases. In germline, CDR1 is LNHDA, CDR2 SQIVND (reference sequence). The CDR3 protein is CASSNRVPRGANEQFF. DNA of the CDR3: TGTGCCAGTAGTAACAGGGTACCCCGGGGGGCCAATGAGCAGTTCTTC.

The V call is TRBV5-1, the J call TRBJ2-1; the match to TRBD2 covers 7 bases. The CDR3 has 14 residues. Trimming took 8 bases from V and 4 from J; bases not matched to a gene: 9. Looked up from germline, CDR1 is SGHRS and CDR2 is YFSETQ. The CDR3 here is CASSPDGGYNEQFF. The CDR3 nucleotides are TGCGCCAGTTCTCCGGACGGGGGGTACAATGAGCAGTTCTTC.

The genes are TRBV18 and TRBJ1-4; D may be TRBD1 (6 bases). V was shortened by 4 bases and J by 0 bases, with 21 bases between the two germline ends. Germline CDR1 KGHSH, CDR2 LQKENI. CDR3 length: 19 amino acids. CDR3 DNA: TGTGCCAGCTCACTTCTCACCGGGACAAGGGACACAACTAATGAAAAACTGTTTTTT. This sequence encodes CASSLLTGTRDTTNEKLFF.

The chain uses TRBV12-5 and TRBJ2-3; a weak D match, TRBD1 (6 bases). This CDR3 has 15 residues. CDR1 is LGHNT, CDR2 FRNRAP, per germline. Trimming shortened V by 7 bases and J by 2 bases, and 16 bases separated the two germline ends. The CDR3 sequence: CASVLDREFTDTQYF. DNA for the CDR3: TGTGCTAGTGTCCTGGACAGAGAATTCACAGATACGCAGTATTTT.

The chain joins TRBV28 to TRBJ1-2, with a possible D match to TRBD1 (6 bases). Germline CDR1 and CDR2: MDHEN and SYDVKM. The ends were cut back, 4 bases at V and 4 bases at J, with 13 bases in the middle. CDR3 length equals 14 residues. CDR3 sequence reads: CASSSPGQPYGYTF. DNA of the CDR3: TGTGCCAGCAGTTCCCCCGGACAGCCCTATGGCTACACCTTC.

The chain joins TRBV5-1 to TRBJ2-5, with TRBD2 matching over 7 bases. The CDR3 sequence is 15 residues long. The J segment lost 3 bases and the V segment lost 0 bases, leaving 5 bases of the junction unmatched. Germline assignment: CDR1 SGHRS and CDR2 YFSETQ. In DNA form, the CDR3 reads TGCGCCAGCAGCTTGGCCGGGACTACCAAAGAGACCCAGTACTTC. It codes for CASSLAGTTKETQYF.